This entry lists 17 T cell receptor beta chains sequenced from one sample in a study of cytomegalovirus exposure and HLA in healthy donors. A multiplex PCR was run with 60 Vbeta primers and 13 Jbeta primers. Data came from immunoSEQ multiplex PCR; TCRdb stores just in-frame clones and leaves some out. The sample records fewer than 85,000 clones, around 76% being singletons. Sequencing was done on a sample of PBMCs. The receptors originated from a male donor in good health and CMV-seropositive.

The chain recombines TRBV9 with TRBJ2-7; 11 nucleotides align to TRBD2. The trim removed 4 bases at V and 4 bases at J, leaving 4 bases unmatched. The CDR3 runs 14 residues. CDR1 SGDLS and CDR2 YYNGEE come from the germline V gene. DNA for the CDR3: TGTGCCAGCAGCTCTGGACTAGCGGGTTACGAGCAGTACTTC. Its translation: CASSSGLAGYEQYF. Variable domain in full (rest from reference TRBV9 and TRBJ2-7): DSGVTQTPKHLITATGQRVTLRCSPRSGDLSVYWYQQSLDQGLQFLIQYYNGEERAKGNILERFSAQQFPDLHSELNLSSLELGDSALYFCASSSGLAGYEQYFGPGTRLTVT.

This clone was picked up one time. V gene TRBV19 combines with J gene TRBJ1-5; D unresolved. V was clipped by 6 bases and J by 4 bases, with 13 bases between them. The CDR3 is 14 amino acids. Germline V CDR1 and CDR2: LNHDA, SQIVND (reference sequence). The CDR3, as DNA: TGTGCCAGTAGCCCCTTGTCTATGAATCAGCCCCAGCATTTT. Amino acids: CASSPLSMNQPQHF.

This chain links TRBV27 with TRBJ2-3, with TRBD2 matching 9 bases. Germline CDR1 is MNHEY and CDR2 is SMNVEV (reference sequence). With V trimmed by 3 bases and J by 3 bases, 4 bases remained unmatched. The CDR3 loop spans 15 amino acids. The CDR3: CASSFSGSRTDTQYF. As DNA, the CDR3 is TGTGCCAGCAGTTTTAGCGGGAGTAGAACAGATACGCAGTATTTT.

The chain has TRBV6-1 and TRBJ1-4; D remains unclear. V dropped 2 bases and J dropped 8 bases, with 15 bases sitting between them. There are 15 residues in the CDR3. Germline V lookup: CDR1 MNHNS, CDR2 SASEGT. The CDR3 DNA is TGTGCCAGCAGTGAACTCGGCGGAGGGAGGGAAAAACTGTTTTTT. Its protein product is CASSELGGGREKLFF.

J is TRBJ2-6 and V is TRBV6-5, with D tentatively TRBD1 (6 bases). V was shortened by 6 bases and J by 4 bases, with 13 bases between the two germline ends. Germline V gene lookup returns CDR1 MNHEY and CDR2 SVGAGI. This CDR3 spans 15 amino acids. The CDR3 sequence is CASSRQAPGANVLTF. The CDR3, as DNA: TGTGCCAGCAGCCGACAGGCTCCCGGGGCCAACGTCCTGACTTTC.

This chain links TRBV4-3 with TRBJ2-6, with D hard to call. This CDR3 region has 16 residues. CDR1 and CDR2 (germline): LGHNA, YSLEER. The germline V and J ends were trimmed by 0 bases and 0 bases, with 6 bases remaining between them. The CDR3 region is CASSQDSLSGANVLTF. CDR3 nucleotides: TGCGCCAGCAGCCAAGATAGCCTCTCTGGGGCCAACGTCCTGACTTTC.

The J gene is TRBJ2-7, the V gene TRBV25-1; no definite D call. The ends were cut back, 11 bases at V and 4 bases at J, with 15 bases in the middle. The CDR3 covers 12 residues. Germline assignment: CDR1 MGHDK and CDR2 SYGVNS. The CDR3, as DNA: TGTGCCTCCGTCGAGAGGCAGTACGAGCAGTACTTC. The encoded protein is CASVERQYEQYF.

The chain uses TRBV7-9 and TRBJ2-5; D is possibly TRBD1 (6 bases). The V gene lost 4 bases and the J gene lost 11 bases, with 23 bases spanning the gap. CDR1 and CDR2 (germline): SEHNR, FQNEAQ (reference sequence). CDR3 length equals 15 residues. CDR3 nucleotide sequence: TGTGCCAGCAGCTCCGATCGAAGGACAGCCTACGGGCAGTACTTC. This gives the protein CASSSDRRTAYGQYF.

The V and J genes are TRBV18 and TRBJ2-7; D might be TRBD1 (5 bases). The germline CDR1 and CDR2 sequences are KGHSH and LQKENI. V shed 4 bases and J shed 0 bases, with 13 bases lying between them. CDR3 size: 15 residues. CDR3 sequence reads: CASSLEQVLSYEQYF. CDR3 nucleotide sequence: TGTGCCAGCTCACTAGAACAGGTACTCTCCTACGAGCAGTACTTC.

In this sample, this clone turned up once. The chain's CDR3 is CASSETTMNTEAFF. The DNA of the CDR3 is TGTGCCAGCAGCGAGACAACCATGAACACTGAAGCTTTCTTT. The rearrangement joins TRBV14 to TRBJ1-1; D ambiguous. The CDR3 length is 14 residues. The germline gives CDR1 SGHDN, CDR2 FVKESK. V was clipped by 5 bases and J by 0 bases, with 10 bases between them. Drawing the rest from reference TRBV14 and TRBJ1-1, the complete variable domain is EAGVTQFPSHSVIEKGQTVTLRCDPISGHDNLYWYRRVMGKEIKFLLHFVKESKQDESGMPNNRFLAERTGGTYSTLKVQPAELEDSGVYFCASSETTMNTEAFFGQGTRLTVV.

The CDR3 sequence is CATTSKTGNNSPLHF. As DNA, the CDR3 is TGTGCCACCACCTCCAAGACAGGGAATAATTCACCCCTCCACTTT. V is TRBV19 and J is TRBJ1-6, with 7 positions matching TRBD1. The junction had 11 bases not matched to a gene; V was cut back by 10 bases and J by 5 bases. There are 15 residues in the CDR3. Germline V gene data show CDR1 as LNHDA and CDR2 as SQIVND (reference sequence).

This clone has just one count. In nucleotides, the CDR3 is TGCGCCAGCACCCTGGGGGGTACCTACAATGAGCAGTTCTTC. Its protein product is CASTLGGTYNEQFF. This chain links TRBV5-1 with TRBJ2-1; possible D gene TRBD2, 6 bases. The germline CDR1 and CDR2 sequences are SGHRS and YFSETQ. With 6 bases removed from V and 2 bases from J, the gap between germline ends came to 12 bases. This CDR3 comprises 14 residues.

The rearrangement links TRBV25-1 to TRBJ2-1; 14 bases map to TRBD2. Germline V lookup: CDR1 MGHDK, CDR2 SYGVNS. There are 15 residues in the CDR3. Trimming took 4 bases from V and 6 from J; bases not matched to a gene: 2. The CDR3 region is CASSVGLAGGNEQFF. CDR3 sequence (DNA): TGTGCCAGCAGTGTAGGACTAGCGGGAGGCAATGAGCAGTTCTTC.

DNA for the CDR3: TGCGCCAGCAGCCAGGCCAGGAACTACGAGCAGTACTTC. It codes for CASSQARNYEQYF. The chain uses TRBV4-1 and TRBJ2-7; D is ambiguous. The V gene's germline CDR1 is MGHRA and CDR2 YSYEKL. This CDR3 is 13 amino acids long. The V gene lost 3 bases and the J gene lost 3 bases, with 9 bases spanning the gap.

This clone showed up just a few times. The chain is built from TRBV7-6 and TRBJ1-1; no clear D gene. Deletions cut 5 bases from V and 2 bases from J, with 15 bases between. The CDR3 runs 15 residues. Germline CDR1 SGHVS, CDR2 FNYEAQ. CDR3 protein: CASSPRSAANTEAFF. The CDR3 region has the DNA TGTGCCAGCAGCCCGAGATCGGCGGCAAACACTGAAGCTTTCTTT.

This chain links TRBV6-5 with TRBJ1-1; D unclear. This CDR3 has 13 amino acids. The germline V gene has CDR1 MNHEY and CDR2 SVGAGI. The V and J ends lost 3 bases and 6 bases respectively, with 11 bases between them. The DNA for the CDR3 is TGTGCCAGCAGTTATGGGAGATTGGCTGAAGCTTTCTTT. It codes for CASSYGRLAEAFF.

The chain joins TRBV11-2 to TRBJ1-2; TRBD1 aligns across 8 bases. The CDR3 extends over 15 amino acids. Germline CDR1 SGHAT, CDR2 FQNNGV. Trimming at V came to 5 bases and at J to 4 bases, leaving 9 bases not matched to a gene. CDR3 loop: CASSPGQGRSYGYTF. The DNA for the CDR3 is TGTGCCAGCAGCCCTGGACAGGGAAGGAGCTATGGCTACACCTTC.